This record looks at one T cell receptor (beta chain) sequence and its context. Its cognate antigen is unknown. At one end the junction does not follow the germline gene, possibly because of a read error. This sample was included in a study of CD8 T cells in ankylosing spondylitis. Findings and limits, study-wide: Ankylosing spondylitis blood appeared to carry a characteristic TCR beta motif of several highly homologous variants. Clones linked to disease, bearing a CD8+ phenotype, were relatively rare in peripheral blood. Matched ankylosing spondylitis synovial fluid reportedly contained a significantly enriched population of disease-linked clones.

This CDR3 spans 17 amino acids. Germline V CDR1 and CDR2: DFQATT, SNEGSKA (reference sequence). In making TCR beta libraries, quantitative 5'-RACE with molecular barcodes was used. Using its own MiXCR run on the 5' RACE reads, TCRdb lists one record per CDR3 protein. The sample has 350,000 to 550,000 distinct CDR3 sequences; around 26% are singletons. The material sequenced was blood, either unsorted or a sorted T cell fraction (not recorded which). The chain carries TRBV20-1 and TRBJ2-5; 7 bases are shared with TRBD2. The source of this sequence is a male donor with ankylosing spondylitis. This chain's CDR3 is CCAPNRTTASGQETQYF. The CDR3 DNA follows: TGCTGTGCTCCGAACCGCACAACGGCTAGCGGCCAAGAGACCCAGTACTTC.